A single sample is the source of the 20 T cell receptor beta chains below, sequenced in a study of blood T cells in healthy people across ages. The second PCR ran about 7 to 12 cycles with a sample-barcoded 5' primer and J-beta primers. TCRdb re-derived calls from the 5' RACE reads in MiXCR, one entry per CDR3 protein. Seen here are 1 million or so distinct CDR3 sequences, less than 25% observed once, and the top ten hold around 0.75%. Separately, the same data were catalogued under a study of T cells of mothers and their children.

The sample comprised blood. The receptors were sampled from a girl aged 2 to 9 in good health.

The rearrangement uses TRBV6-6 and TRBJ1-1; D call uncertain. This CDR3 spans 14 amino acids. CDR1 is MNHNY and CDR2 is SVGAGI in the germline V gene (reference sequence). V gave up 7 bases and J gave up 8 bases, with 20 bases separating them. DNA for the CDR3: TGTGCCAGCACCAAAGGTGGCGGATCAGAGGAAGCTTTCTTT. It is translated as CASTKGGGSEEAFF.

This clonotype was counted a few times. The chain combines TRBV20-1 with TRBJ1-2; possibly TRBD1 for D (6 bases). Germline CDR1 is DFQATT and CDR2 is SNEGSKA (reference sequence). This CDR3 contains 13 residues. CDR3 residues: CSGTQEPNYGYTF. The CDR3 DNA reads TGCAGCGGGACACAGGAACCTAACTATGGCTACACCTTC.

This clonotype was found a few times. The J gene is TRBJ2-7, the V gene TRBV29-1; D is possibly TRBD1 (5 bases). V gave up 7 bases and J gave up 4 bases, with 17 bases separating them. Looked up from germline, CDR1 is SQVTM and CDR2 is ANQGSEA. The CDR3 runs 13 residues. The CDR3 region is CSAQDTGDYEQYF. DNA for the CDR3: TGCAGCGCCCAGGACACCGGAGATTACGAGCAGTACTTC.

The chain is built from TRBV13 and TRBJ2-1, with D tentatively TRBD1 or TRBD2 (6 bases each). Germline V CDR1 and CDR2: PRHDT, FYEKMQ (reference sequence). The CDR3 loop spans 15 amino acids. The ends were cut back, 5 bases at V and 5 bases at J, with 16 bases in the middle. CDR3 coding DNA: TGTGCCAGCAGCCCTACGGGGGCACTAAACAATGAGCAGTTCTTC. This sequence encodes CASSPTGALNNEQFF.

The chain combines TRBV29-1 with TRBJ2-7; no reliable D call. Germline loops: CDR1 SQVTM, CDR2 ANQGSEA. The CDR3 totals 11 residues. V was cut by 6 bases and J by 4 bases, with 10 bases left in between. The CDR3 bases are TGCAGCGTGGAACTCGGGTACGAGCAGTACTTC. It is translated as CSVELGYEQYF.

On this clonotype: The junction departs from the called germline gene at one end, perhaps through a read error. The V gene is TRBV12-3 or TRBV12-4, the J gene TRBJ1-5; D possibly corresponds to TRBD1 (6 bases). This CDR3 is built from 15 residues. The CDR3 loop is CASSLGTDSNRPQHF. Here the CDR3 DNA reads TGTGCCAGCAGTTTAGGGACAGATAGCAATCGGCCCCAGCATTTT.

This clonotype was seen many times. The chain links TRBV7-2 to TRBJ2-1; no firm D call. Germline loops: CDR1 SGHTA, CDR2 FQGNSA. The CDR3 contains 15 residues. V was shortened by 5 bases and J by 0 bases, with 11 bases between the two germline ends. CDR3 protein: CASSGEYSSYNEQFF. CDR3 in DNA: TGTGCCAGCAGCGGAGAGTACAGCTCCTACAATGAGCAGTTCTTC.

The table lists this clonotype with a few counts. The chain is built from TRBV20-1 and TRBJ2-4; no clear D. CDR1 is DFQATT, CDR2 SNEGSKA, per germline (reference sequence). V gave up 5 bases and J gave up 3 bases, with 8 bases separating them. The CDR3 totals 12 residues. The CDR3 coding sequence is TGCAGTGCTGAAGGGCTCAAAAACATTCAGTACTTC. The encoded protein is CSAEGLKNIQYF.

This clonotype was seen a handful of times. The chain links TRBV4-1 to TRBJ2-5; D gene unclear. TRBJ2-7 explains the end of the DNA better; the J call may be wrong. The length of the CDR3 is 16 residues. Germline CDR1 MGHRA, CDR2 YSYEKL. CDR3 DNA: TGCGCCAGCAGCCCCTCAATATCAGACCGTTCCTACGAGCAGTACTTC. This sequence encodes CASSPSISDRSYEQYF.

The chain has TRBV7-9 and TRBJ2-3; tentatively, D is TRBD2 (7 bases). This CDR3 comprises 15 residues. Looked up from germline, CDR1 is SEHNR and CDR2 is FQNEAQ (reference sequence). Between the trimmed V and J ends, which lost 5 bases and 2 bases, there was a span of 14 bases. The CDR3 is CASSPGDYPTDTQYF. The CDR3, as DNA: TGTGCCAGCAGCCCAGGGGACTACCCCACAGATACGCAGTATTTT.

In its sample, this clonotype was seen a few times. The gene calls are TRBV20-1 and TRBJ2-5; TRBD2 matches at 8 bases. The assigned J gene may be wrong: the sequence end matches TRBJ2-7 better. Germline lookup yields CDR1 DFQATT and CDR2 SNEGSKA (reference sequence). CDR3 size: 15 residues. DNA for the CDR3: TGCAGTGCCATCCGAACGAGCGGGAGCTTCTACGAGCAGTACTTC. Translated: CSAIRTSGSFYEQYF.

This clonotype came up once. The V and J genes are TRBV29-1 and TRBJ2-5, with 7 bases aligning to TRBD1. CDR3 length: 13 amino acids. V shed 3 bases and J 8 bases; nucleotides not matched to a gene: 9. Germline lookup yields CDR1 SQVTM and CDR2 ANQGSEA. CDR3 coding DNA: TGCAGCGTTGAGGAGACAGGGATGGATACCCAGTACTTC. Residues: CSVEETGMDTQYF.

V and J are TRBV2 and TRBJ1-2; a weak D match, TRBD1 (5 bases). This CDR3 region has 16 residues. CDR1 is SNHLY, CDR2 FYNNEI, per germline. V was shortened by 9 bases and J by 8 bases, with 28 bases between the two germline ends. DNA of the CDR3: TGTGCCAGACTCGATCGTCGCATGGAGGGACTCAGCGGCTACACCTTC. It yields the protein CARLDRRMEGLSGYTF.

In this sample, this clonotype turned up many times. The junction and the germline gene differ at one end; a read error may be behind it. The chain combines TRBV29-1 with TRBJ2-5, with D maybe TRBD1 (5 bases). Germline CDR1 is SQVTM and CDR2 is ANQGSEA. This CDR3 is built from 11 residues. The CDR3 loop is CSADRTSVLFF. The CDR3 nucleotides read TGCAGCGCCGACCGGACATCTGTCTTATTCTTC.

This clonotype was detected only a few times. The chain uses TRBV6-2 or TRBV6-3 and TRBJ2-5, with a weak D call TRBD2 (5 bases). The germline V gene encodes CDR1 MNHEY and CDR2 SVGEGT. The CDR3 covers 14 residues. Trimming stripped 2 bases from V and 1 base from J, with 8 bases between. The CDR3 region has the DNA TGTGCCAGCAGTTACGAGCGGCTCCAAGAGACCCAGTACTTC. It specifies CASSYERLQETQYF.

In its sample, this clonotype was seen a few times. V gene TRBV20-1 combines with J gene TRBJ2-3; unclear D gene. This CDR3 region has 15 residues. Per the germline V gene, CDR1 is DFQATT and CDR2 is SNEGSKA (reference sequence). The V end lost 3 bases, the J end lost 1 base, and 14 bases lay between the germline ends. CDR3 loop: CSARATGWGTDTQYF. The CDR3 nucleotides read TGCAGTGCTAGGGCTACCGGGTGGGGCACAGATACGCAGTATTTT.

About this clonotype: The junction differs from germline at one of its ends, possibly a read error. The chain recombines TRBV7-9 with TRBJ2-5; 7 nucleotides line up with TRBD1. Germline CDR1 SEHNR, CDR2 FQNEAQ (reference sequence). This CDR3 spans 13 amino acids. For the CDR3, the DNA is TGTGCCAGCAGCCCCAGGGACAGTCCTTACCGGTTCTTC. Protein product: CASSPRDSPYRFF.

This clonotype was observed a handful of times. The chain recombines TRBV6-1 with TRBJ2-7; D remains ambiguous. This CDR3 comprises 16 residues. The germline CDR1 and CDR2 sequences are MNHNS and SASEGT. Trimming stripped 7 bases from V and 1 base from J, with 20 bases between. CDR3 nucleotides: TGTGCCAGCACGCCGGATCGGGTATCCCTGTCCTACGAGCAGTACTTC. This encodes CASTPDRVSLSYEQYF.

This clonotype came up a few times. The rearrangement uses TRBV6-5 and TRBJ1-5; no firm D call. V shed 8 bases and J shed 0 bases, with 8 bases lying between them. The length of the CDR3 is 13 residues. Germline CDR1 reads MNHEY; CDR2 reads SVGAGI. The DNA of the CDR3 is TGTGCCAGCGGCCCTAATAGCAATCAGCCCCAGCATTTT. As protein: CASGPNSNQPQHF.

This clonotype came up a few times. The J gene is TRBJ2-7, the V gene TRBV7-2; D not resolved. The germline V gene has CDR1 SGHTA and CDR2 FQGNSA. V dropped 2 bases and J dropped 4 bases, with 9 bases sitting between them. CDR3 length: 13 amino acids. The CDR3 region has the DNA TGTGCCAGCAGCTTAAATGGCAGATACGAGCAGTACTTC. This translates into CASSLNGRYEQYF.